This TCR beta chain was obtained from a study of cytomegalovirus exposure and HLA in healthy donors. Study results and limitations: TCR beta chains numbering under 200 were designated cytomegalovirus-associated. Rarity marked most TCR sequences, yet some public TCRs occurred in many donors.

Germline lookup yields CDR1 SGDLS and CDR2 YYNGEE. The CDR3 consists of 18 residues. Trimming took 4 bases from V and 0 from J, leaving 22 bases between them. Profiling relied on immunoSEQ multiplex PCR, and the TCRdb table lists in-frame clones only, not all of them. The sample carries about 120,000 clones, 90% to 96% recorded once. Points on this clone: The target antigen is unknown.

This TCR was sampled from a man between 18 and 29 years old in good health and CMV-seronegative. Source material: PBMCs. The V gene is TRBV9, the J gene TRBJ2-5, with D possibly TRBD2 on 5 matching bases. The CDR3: CASSPPPRATVYQETQYF. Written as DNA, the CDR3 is TGTGCCAGCAGCCCTCCCCCGCGGGCAACGGTCTACCAAGAGACCCAGTACTTC.